One and the same sample provided the 8 T cell receptor beta chains below, sequenced in a study of T-cell memory formation after mild COVID-19. TCRdb analysed the 5' RACE reads with MiXCR anew, one entry per CDR3 protein. The table includes more than 450,000 distinct CDR3 sequences, about a sixth detected once. Sample: PBMCs or a T cell subset sorted from them (not recorded which). Receptor source: an adult woman who had mild COVID-19 (a few samples of this study predate the infection). Cell type and time point are not known.

The chain employs TRBV14 and TRBJ2-7, with 8 bases that match TRBD2. V was pared by 6 bases and J by 0 bases, with 7 bases of the junction left unmatched. The CDR3 totals 15 residues. The germline V gene has CDR1 SGHDN and CDR2 FVKESK. The CDR3 here is CASSPLAGPSYEQYF. In DNA form, the CDR3 reads TGTGCCAGCAGTCCCCTAGCGGGCCCCTCCTACGAGCAGTACTTC.

The genes are TRBV19 and TRBJ2-3; 11 positions match TRBD2. Losses at the gene ends were 5 bases for V and 5 bases for J; bases not matched to a gene: 6. This CDR3 has 15 residues. CDR1 and CDR2 from the germline V gene are LNHDA and SQIVND (reference sequence). DNA for the CDR3: TGTGCCAGTAGTGGTAAAGGACTAGCGGGAGATACGCAGTATTTT. Its translation is CASSGKGLAGDTQYF. The entire variable domain, with the rest obtained from reference TRBV19 and TRBJ2-3, is as follows: DGGITQSPKYLFRKEGQNVTLSCEQNLNHDAMYWYRQDPGQGLRLIYYSQIVNDFQKGDIAEGYSVSREKKESFPLTVTSAQKNPTAFYLCASSGKGLAGDTQYFGPGTRLTVL.

This chain connects TRBV5-1 to TRBJ2-1; 12 nucleotides match TRBD2. V lost 3 bases, J lost 7 bases, and 11 bases stayed unmatched. The CDR3 runs 17 residues. Looked up from germline, CDR1 is SGHRS and CDR2 is YFSETQ. Here the CDR3 reads CASSSGTSGWRRNEQFF. The CDR3 nucleotides read TGCGCCAGCAGCTCCGGGACTAGCGGGTGGCGGAGAAATGAGCAGTTCTTC.

This rearrangement joins TRBV7-8 to TRBJ2-6, with D possibly TRBD1 on 5 matching bases. The CDR3 length is 19 residues. Trimming stripped 4 bases from V and 2 bases from J, with 21 bases between. Per the germline V gene, CDR1 is SGHVS and CDR2 is FQNEAQ. The CDR3 spells CASSWYKQALSTGANVLTF. The CDR3 coding sequence is TGTGCCAGCAGCTGGTATAAACAGGCCCTATCTACTGGGGCCAACGTCCTGACTTTC.

The chain carries TRBV12-3 or TRBV12-4 and TRBJ1-2; no firm D call. This CDR3 is 17 amino acids long. Trimming cost V 1 base and J 8 bases, with 23 bases left between them. The DNA of the CDR3 is TGTGCCAGCAGTTTAGTAGCCCTTAGGCAGGACTTGGGGGGCTACACCTTC. As protein: CASSLVALRQDLGGYTF.

Only a few counts were recorded for this clonotype. The V and J genes are TRBV24-1 and TRBJ1-5; the D is unclear. With 6 bases removed from V and 0 bases from J, the gap between germline ends came to 8 bases. This CDR3 is built from 14 residues. CDR1 is KGHDR, CDR2 SFDVKD, per germline. CDR3 amino acids: CATSRVISNQPQHF. CDR3 DNA sequence: TGTGCCACCAGTAGGGTTATTAGCAATCAGCCCCAGCATTTT.

This clonotype has a handful of counts. This chain joins TRBV18 and TRBJ2-1; 9 nucleotides align to TRBD1. Trimming took 3 bases from V and 6 from J; bases not matched to a gene: 15. This CDR3 spans 18 amino acids. Germline lookup yields CDR1 KGHSH and CDR2 LQKENI. In DNA form, the CDR3 reads TGTGCCAGCTCACCTCGGGAAAGGACAGGGGTGGGTACCAATGAGCAGTTCTTC. Protein: CASSPRERTGVGTNEQFF.

This clonotype was seen many times. The gene calls are TRBV7-9 and TRBJ1-1; 9 bases are shared with TRBD1. The V segment lost 6 bases and the J segment 4 bases; nucleotides outside the gene matches: 3. This CDR3 has 13 amino acids. CDR1 is SEHNR, CDR2 FQNEAQ, per germline (reference sequence). The CDR3 nucleotides are TGTGCCAGCAGTAAGACAGGGGGCACTGAAGCTTTCTTT. It encodes CASSKTGGTEAFF.